The sequence of this TCR beta chain was determined in a study of CD8 T cells in ankylosing spondylitis. Making the TCR beta libraries involved quantitative 5'-RACE with molecular barcodes. Each CDR3 protein is one row after TCRdb ran MiXCR on the 5' RACE reads. This sample has around 180,000 distinct CDR3 sequences, with 15% to 20% found just once. Whole-study findings and limits: CD8+ by phenotype, disease-linked clones were relatively rare in peripheral blood.

Trimming removed 2 bases from V and 0 bases from J; junction bases left unmatched: 2. CDR3 length: 15 residues. About this clonotype: Its matching antigen is unknown.

This TCR was sampled from a male donor aged 5 to 29 with ankylosing spondylitis or in good health (not recorded which). The sample was blood, either unsorted or a sorted T cell fraction (not recorded which). The chain is built from TRBV12-3 or TRBV12-4 and TRBJ2-7; TRBD1 agrees at 9 bases. CDR3 DNA: TGTGCCAGCAGTTTACTGGGACAGGGCTCCTACGAGCAGTACTTC. Residues: CASSLLGQGSYEQYF.